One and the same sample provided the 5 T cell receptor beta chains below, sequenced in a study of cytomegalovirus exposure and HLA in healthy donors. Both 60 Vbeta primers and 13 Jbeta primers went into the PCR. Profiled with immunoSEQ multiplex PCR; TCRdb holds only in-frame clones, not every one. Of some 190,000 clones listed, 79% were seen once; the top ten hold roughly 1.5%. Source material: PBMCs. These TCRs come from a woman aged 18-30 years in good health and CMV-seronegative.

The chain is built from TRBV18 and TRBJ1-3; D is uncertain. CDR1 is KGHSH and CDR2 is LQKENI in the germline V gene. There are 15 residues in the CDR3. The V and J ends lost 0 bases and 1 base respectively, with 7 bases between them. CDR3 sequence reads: CASSPPSGSGNTIYF. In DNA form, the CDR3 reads TGTGCCAGCTCACCACCGTCCGGGTCTGGAAACACCATATATTTT.

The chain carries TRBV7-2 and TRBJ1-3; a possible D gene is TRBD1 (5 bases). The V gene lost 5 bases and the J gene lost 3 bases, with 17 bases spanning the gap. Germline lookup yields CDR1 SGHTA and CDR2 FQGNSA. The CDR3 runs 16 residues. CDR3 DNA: TGTGCCAGCAGCCCAAGTCGGGGGGGGAGTGGAAACACCATATATTTT. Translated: CASSPSRGGSGNTIYF.

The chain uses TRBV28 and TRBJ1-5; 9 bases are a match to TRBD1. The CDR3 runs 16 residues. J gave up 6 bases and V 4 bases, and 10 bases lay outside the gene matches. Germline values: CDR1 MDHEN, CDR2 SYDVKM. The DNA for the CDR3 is TGTGCCAGCAGTTCAAAGATACAGGGGGCAGGTCAGCCCCAGCATTTT. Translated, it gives CASSSKIQGAGQPQHF.

Here the CDR3 reads CASSQDGREVQGYTF. The CDR3, as DNA: TGCGCCAGCAGCCAAGATGGAAGGGAGGTTCAAGGCTACACCTTC. V is TRBV4-3 and J is TRBJ1-2; D is ambiguous. The CDR3 is made up of 15 amino acids. V was clipped by 0 bases and J by 8 bases, with 16 bases between them. Germline assignment: CDR1 LGHNA and CDR2 YSLEER.

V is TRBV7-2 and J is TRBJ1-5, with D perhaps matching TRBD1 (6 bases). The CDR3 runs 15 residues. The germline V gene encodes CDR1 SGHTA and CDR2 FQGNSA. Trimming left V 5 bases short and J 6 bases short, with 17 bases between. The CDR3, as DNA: TGTGCCAGCAGCACTTCTGGGGGCGATATTCAGCCCCAGCATTTT. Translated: CASSTSGGDIQPQHF.